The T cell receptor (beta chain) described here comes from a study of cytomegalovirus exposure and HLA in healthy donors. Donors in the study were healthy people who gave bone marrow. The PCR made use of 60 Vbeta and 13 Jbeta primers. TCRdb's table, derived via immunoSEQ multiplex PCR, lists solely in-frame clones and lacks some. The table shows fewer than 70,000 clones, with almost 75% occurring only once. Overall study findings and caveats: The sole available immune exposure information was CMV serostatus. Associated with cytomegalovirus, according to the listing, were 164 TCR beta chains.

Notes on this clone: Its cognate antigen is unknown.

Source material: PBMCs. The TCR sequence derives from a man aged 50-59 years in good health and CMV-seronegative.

CDR3 DNA: TGCGCCAGCAGATCCAATTCCGGGACAACTAACTATGGCTACACCTTC. Protein sequence: CASRSNSGTTNYGYTF. The chain couples TRBV5-1 to TRBJ1-2; a possible D gene is TRBD1 (6 bases). The CDR3 is 16 residues long. Germline CDR1 and CDR2: SGHRS and YFSETQ. Trimming cost V 5 bases and J 0 bases, with 17 bases left between them.